A single sample gave rise to the 20 T cell receptor beta chains below, sequenced in a study of blood T cell repertoires in COVID-19. Assay: immunoSEQ multiplex PCR; the TCRdb copy retains only in-frame clones and omits some. This sample has just under 80,000 clones; 75% to 85% occur once, and the top ten carry under 5.5%. Sequencing was done on a sample of peripheral blood. These receptors were obtained from a woman in her 70s with acute or convalescent COVID-19.

The CDR3 loop is CASSLDRGGYEQYF. The CDR3 nucleotides read TGTGCCAGCAGTCTAGACAGGGGGGGGTACGAGCAGTACTTC. The gene calls are TRBV28 and TRBJ2-7; 9 positions match TRBD1. CDR1 and CDR2 (germline): MDHEN, SYDVKM. The junction had 6 bases not matched to a gene; V was cut back by 5 bases and J by 4 bases. The CDR3 is 14 residues long.

This clone was seen more than once but under ten times. The genes are TRBV6-4 and TRBJ1-1; D not certain. In germline, CDR1 is MRHNA, CDR2 SNTAGT. This CDR3 contains 13 residues. Trimming removed 5 bases from V and 4 bases from J, with 11 bases in between. The CDR3 region is CASSSGISTEAFF. In DNA form, the CDR3 reads TGTGCCAGCAGTTCGGGTATTAGCACTGAAGCTTTCTTT.

For this clone: One end of the junction does not line up with germline, which may come from a read error. This chain uses TRBV28 with TRBJ2-1, with D perhaps matching TRBD1 (7 bases). This CDR3 spans 12 amino acids. Germline V gene lookup returns CDR1 MDHEN and CDR2 SYDVKM. CDR3 DNA sequence: TGTGCCAGCAGTTCTGGCGGGACAGTTAGGCTCTTC. Translation: CASSSGGTVRLF.

This clone appeared a single time. The chain uses TRBV7-3 and TRBJ2-5; 15 positions match TRBD2. Germline-derived CDR1 and CDR2 are SGHTA and FQGTGA. V gave up 5 bases and J gave up 3 bases; unmatched junction bases: 4. The length of the CDR3 is 16 residues. The CDR3 region is CASSLGLAGGKETQYF. The CDR3, as DNA: TGTGCCAGCAGCCTGGGACTAGCGGGGGGCAAAGAGACCCAGTACTTC.

The rearrangement joins TRBV13 to TRBJ2-7; 11 bases agree with TRBD1. Germline CDR1 PRHDT, CDR2 FYEKMQ (reference sequence). The CDR3 covers 14 residues. V gave up 5 bases and J gave up 4 bases; unmatched junction bases: 4. The CDR3 nucleotides read TGTGCCAGCAGCCAGGGGACAGGGGGTTACGAGCAGTACTTC. It is translated as CASSQGTGGYEQYF.

V is TRBV7-2 and J is TRBJ1-1; weak D call: TRBD1 (6 bases). The CDR3 covers 15 residues. Trimming cost V 5 bases and J 5 bases, with 18 bases left between them. Per germline, CDR1 SGHTA and CDR2 FQGNSA. This chain's CDR3 is CASSPVRGARTEAFF. CDR3 nucleotide sequence: TGTGCCAGCAGCCCTGTTCGGGGGGCAAGAACTGAAGCTTTCTTT.

This chain joins TRBV7-9 and TRBJ1-1; 9 nucleotides line up with TRBD1. The CDR3 covers 15 residues. V was clipped by 6 bases and J by 9 bases; unmatched bases: 14. CDR1 and CDR2 (germline): SEHNR, FQNEAQ (reference sequence). The chain's CDR3 is CASRQNRGRFGQAFF. Here the CDR3 DNA reads TGTGCCAGCAGACAGAACAGGGGGCGCTTCGGACAAGCTTTCTTT.

The gene calls are TRBV14 and TRBJ2-3; 8 bases align to TRBD2. Looked up from germline, CDR1 is SGHDN and CDR2 is FVKESK. The CDR3 has 15 amino acids. V lost 0 bases to trimming and J lost 5 bases; unmatched junction nucleotides: 4. CDR3 in DNA: TGTGCCAGCAGCCAAGATCGGGGGGGGATAGATACGCAGTATTTT. Amino acid sequence: CASSQDRGGIDTQYF.

V and J are TRBV15 and TRBJ1-1; no clear D. The CDR3 is 15 residues long. Trimming took 0 bases from V and 0 from J, leaving 8 bases between them. From germline, CDR1 is LNHNV and CDR2 YYDKDF (reference sequence). CDR3: CATSRDIRMNTEAFF. CDR3 nucleotide sequence: TGTGCCACCAGCAGAGATATTCGTATGAACACTGAAGCTTTCTTT.

V gene TRBV5-1 combines with J gene TRBJ2-1; D gene uncertain. Germline V CDR1 and CDR2: SGHRS, YFSETQ. This CDR3 has 14 amino acids. The V end was cut by 0 bases, the J end by 0 bases, with 4 bases between. CDR3 DNA sequence: TGCGCCAGCAGCTTGGACGGCTCCTACAATGAGCAGTTCTTC. Protein: CASSLDGSYNEQFF.

CDR3 sequence: CASSPQRGGFNEQFF. DNA of the CDR3: TGTGCCAGCAGCCCCCAGCGGGGGGGCTTCAATGAGCAGTTCTTC. This chain connects TRBV7-3 to TRBJ2-1; 10 nucleotides align to TRBD2. CDR1 is SGHTA and CDR2 is FQGTGA in the germline V gene. The CDR3 is 15 residues long. V lost 5 bases to trimming and J lost 6 bases; unmatched junction nucleotides: 7.

The chain links TRBV27 to TRBJ1-4; D uncertain. The CDR3 runs 15 residues. Germline lookup yields CDR1 MNHEY and CDR2 SMNVEV (reference sequence). The germline V and J ends were trimmed by 5 bases and 0 bases, with 10 bases remaining between them. The CDR3 loop reads CASSNTVATNEKLFF. The CDR3 DNA sequence: TGTGCCAGCAGTAATACGGTGGCAACTAATGAAAAACTGTTTTTT.

The chain employs TRBV24-1 and TRBJ1-2; D is possibly TRBD1 (5 bases). This CDR3 region has 15 residues. The V gene lost 4 bases and the J gene lost 4 bases, with 15 bases spanning the gap. CDR1 is KGHDR, CDR2 SFDVKD, per germline. CDR3 residues: CATSEGQAAGYGYTF. The CDR3 DNA reads TGTGCCACCAGTGAGGGGCAGGCCGCCGGCTATGGCTACACCTTC.

The V call is TRBV25-1, the J call TRBJ2-7; D remains unclear. The CDR3 sequence is 15 residues long. Trimming removed 3 bases at V and 0 bases at J, with 12 bases between. Germline V lookup: CDR1 MGHDK, CDR2 SYGVNS. The CDR3 bases are TGTGCCAGCAGTGACGAGACACAATCCTCCTACGAGCAGTACTTC. This sequence encodes CASSDETQSSYEQYF.

This clone was observed a few times. The chain has TRBV4-3 and TRBJ2-7, with no clear D. The V end was cut by 4 bases, the J end by 2 bases, with 12 bases between. Germline V gene data show CDR1 as LGHNA and CDR2 as YSLEER. The CDR3 has 14 residues. CDR3 residues: CASSLQDSAYEQYF. The CDR3 DNA reads as TGCGCCAGCAGCCTCCAAGACTCGGCCTACGAGCAGTACTTC.

The J gene is TRBJ1-1, the V gene TRBV7-9; tentatively, D is TRBD1 (5 bases). Germline V gives CDR1 SEHNR, CDR2 FQNEAQ (reference sequence). Trimming took 3 bases from V and 2 from J, leaving 10 bases between them. This CDR3 has 14 amino acids. The CDR3: CASSFQGLNTEAFF. The CDR3 bases are TGTGCCAGCAGCTTCCAGGGCCTCAACACTGAAGCTTTCTTT.

The chain uses TRBV19 and TRBJ2-5; the match to TRBD2 covers 11 bases. Trimming took 5 bases from V and 5 from J; bases not matched to a gene: 7. Germline CDR1 LNHDA, CDR2 SQIVND (reference sequence). This CDR3 region has 15 residues. The CDR3 reads CASSGLGLAEETQYF. CDR3 sequence (DNA): TGTGCCAGTAGTGGGTTGGGACTAGCGGAGGAGACCCAGTACTTC.

The rearrangement uses TRBV2 and TRBJ2-7, with D possibly TRBD1 on 6 matching bases. The CDR3 extends over 13 amino acids. The V end was cut by 5 bases, the J end by 1 base, with 9 bases between. Germline values: CDR1 SNHLY, CDR2 FYNNEI. CDR3 nucleotide sequence: TGTGCCAGCAGTTGGACAGAGTCCTACGAGCAGTACTTC. It encodes CASSWTESYEQYF.

In DNA form, the CDR3 reads TGTGCCACCAGTGACTCCTATGGACATTATGGCTACACCTTC. Translating gives CATSDSYGHYGYTF. V and J are TRBV24-1 and TRBJ1-2; the D gene is possibly TRBD1 (5 bases). CDR3 length: 14 residues. The V gene lost 4 bases and the J gene lost 5 bases, with 13 bases spanning the gap. From germline, CDR1 is KGHDR and CDR2 SFDVKD.

J is TRBJ1-1 and V is TRBV5-6; a possible D gene is TRBD1 (6 bases). The V end was cut by 2 bases, the J end by 5 bases, with 13 bases between. Per the germline V gene, CDR1 is SGHDT and CDR2 is YYEEEE. The CDR3 is 14 residues long. In DNA form, the CDR3 reads TGTGCCAGCAGCTTTACAGGGTTGGGGACTGAAGCTTTCTTT. This translates into CASSFTGLGTEAFF.